Below are 26 T cell receptor beta chains sequenced from a single sample in a study of T cells in narcolepsy. Sequencing used immunoSEQ multiplex PCR; TCRdb keeps in-frame clones, though not all of them. The table lists about 22,000 clones, about 80% of them singletons. Source material: memory (CD45RA-) CD4+ T cells from blood. Source of these receptors: a human donor in good health.

The chain's CDR3 is CASSSGVTYEQYF. CDR3 bases: TGTGCCAGCAGCTCGGGGGTGACCTACGAGCAGTACTTC. The chain is built from TRBV5-6 and TRBJ2-7; D may be TRBD2 (6 bases). Looked up from germline, CDR1 is SGHDT and CDR2 is YYEEEE. The CDR3 is 13 residues long. V gave up 3 bases and J gave up 2 bases, with 9 bases separating them.

The chain employs TRBV6-6 and TRBJ1-3; the D is unclear. The V and J ends lost 5 bases and 8 bases respectively, with 10 bases between them. Per the germline V gene, CDR1 is MNHNY and CDR2 is SVGAGI (reference sequence). This CDR3 comprises 12 residues. CDR3 nucleotide sequence: TGTGCCAGCAGTCCCCGCAGAGACACCATATATTTT. The encoded protein is CASSPRRDTIYF.

This clone was counted a few times. The chain has TRBV6-4 and TRBJ2-5; D is ambiguous. The CDR3 consists of 14 residues. V shed 3 bases and J shed 0 bases, with 8 bases lying between them. The germline V gene encodes CDR1 MRHNA and CDR2 SNTAGT. The CDR3 DNA sequence: TGTGCCAGCAGTGATTTCCGGAACCAAGAGACCCAGTACTTC. Protein: CASSDFRNQETQYF.

The gene calls are TRBV7-9 and TRBJ1-2, with TRBD1 matching over 9 bases. Germline CDR1 and CDR2: SEHNR and FQNEAQ (reference sequence). The CDR3 is 15 residues long. J lost 4 bases, V lost 2 bases, and 5 bases had no gene match. In nucleotides, the CDR3 is TGTGCCAGCAGCTTAAGCGGGGACAGGGCCTATGGCTACACCTTC. Translated, it gives CASSLSGDRAYGYTF.

This chain joins TRBV5-4 and TRBJ2-5; possibly TRBD2 for D (5 bases). Trimming stripped 4 bases from V and 4 bases from J, with 14 bases between. This CDR3 is built from 14 residues. CDR1 is SGHNT, CDR2 YYREEE, per germline (reference sequence). The CDR3 loop reads CASSTEVLRETQYF. The CDR3 coding sequence is TGTGCCAGCAGCACGGAGGTTCTCCGAGAGACCCAGTACTTC.

The chain uses TRBV6-1 and TRBJ2-3, with D unclear. This CDR3 has 12 amino acids. Germline-derived CDR1 and CDR2 are MNHNS and SASEGT. V lost 7 bases to trimming and J lost 2 bases, with 7 bases between them. The CDR3, as DNA: TGTGCCAGCACCCCCCCCACAGATACGCAGTATTTT. This sequence encodes CASTPPTDTQYF.

The chain links TRBV9 to TRBJ2-1; D is uncertain. The length of the CDR3 is 17 residues. The V gene lost 0 bases and the J gene lost 4 bases, with 17 bases spanning the gap. Germline V gene sequence: CDR1 SGDLS, CDR2 YYNGEE. CDR3 protein: CASSVATTLLAYNEQFF. The DNA for the CDR3 is TGTGCCAGCAGCGTAGCCACTACCCTGTTAGCATACAATGAGCAGTTCTTC.

The chain has TRBV2 and TRBJ2-2, with TRBD1 identical over 10 bases. V was clipped by 5 bases and J by 3 bases; unmatched bases: 3. Germline V gene lookup returns CDR1 SNHLY and CDR2 FYNNEI. This CDR3 region has 15 residues. Written as DNA, the CDR3 is TGTGCCAGCAGTTCGGGACAGGGGTACACCGGGGAGCTGTTTTTT. It translates to CASSSGQGYTGELFF.

V and J are TRBV12-5 and TRBJ1-5; D gene ambiguous. V was clipped by 4 bases and J by 9 bases, with 10 bases between them. The CDR3 runs 12 residues. Germline V gene data show CDR1 as LGHNT and CDR2 as FRNRAP. CDR3 sequence reads: CASGSSSGPQHF. The CDR3 DNA follows: TGTGCTAGTGGTTCGAGCTCGGGGCCCCAGCATTTT.

The sample holds a few counts of this clone. The V call is TRBV4-1, the J call TRBJ2-3, with 11 positions matching TRBD2. The CDR3 extends over 16 amino acids. Germline-derived CDR1 and CDR2 are MGHRA and YSYEKL. The V gene end was trimmed by 5 bases and the J gene end by 5 bases; junction bases not matched to a gene: 9. The DNA of the CDR3 is TGCGCCAGCAGCGTTCCGGGACTAGCGGTGGGAGATACGCAGTATTTT. Amino acid sequence: CASSVPGLAVGDTQYF.

The chain recombines TRBV5-8 with TRBJ2-7; tentative D call: TRBD2 (6 bases). Trimming left V 6 bases short and J 5 bases short, with 15 bases between. CDR3 length: 13 residues. Per germline, CDR1 SGHTS and CDR2 YDEGEE. The CDR3 DNA is TGTGCCAGCATCGGGCTTACGGGAGACGAGCAGTACTTC. Amino acids: CASIGLTGDEQYF.

This chain links TRBV28 with TRBJ2-5; 15 positions agree with TRBD2. CDR1 MDHEN and CDR2 SYDVKM come from the germline V gene. This CDR3 comprises 16 residues. Trimming removed 5 bases from V and 4 bases from J; junction bases left unmatched: 5. The CDR3 protein is CASSPGLAGGRETQYF. CDR3 in DNA: TGTGCCAGCAGTCCAGGACTAGCGGGGGGGCGAGAGACCCAGTACTTC.

This clone was recorded only once. J is TRBJ2-6 and V is TRBV5-1; D gene uncertain. The V and J ends lost 4 bases and 0 bases respectively, with 8 bases between them. Per the germline V gene, CDR1 is SGHRS and CDR2 is YFSETQ. The CDR3 sequence is 15 residues long. DNA of the CDR3: TGCGCCAGCAGCCTTGGTAGCTCTGGGGCCAACGTCCTGACTTTC. Protein: CASSLGSSGANVLTF.

The genes are TRBV6-6 and TRBJ2-5; the D gene is possibly TRBD1 (6 bases). The DNA end is a closer match to TRBJ2-7, so the J assignment may be wrong. The length of the CDR3 is 13 residues. The germline V gene encodes CDR1 MNHNY and CDR2 SVGAGI (reference sequence). The CDR3 region is CASRADRSYEQYF. The CDR3, as DNA: TGTGCCAGCAGGGCCGACAGGAGCTACGAGCAGTACTTC.

The J gene is TRBJ1-5, the V gene TRBV5-1; tentative D call: TRBD1 (5 bases). With 4 bases removed from V and 0 bases from J, the gap between germline ends came to 11 bases. Germline V gene data show CDR1 as SGHRS and CDR2 as YFSETQ. This CDR3 has 15 amino acids. CDR3 sequence reads: CASSPSGGSNQPQHF. The CDR3 DNA is TGCGCCAGCAGCCCCTCCGGGGGTAGCAATCAGCCCCAGCATTTT.

The chain uses TRBV2 and TRBJ2-1, with unresolved D. The CDR3 extends over 14 amino acids. Looked up from germline, CDR1 is SNHLY and CDR2 is FYNNEI. Between the trimmed V and J ends, which lost 4 bases and 0 bases, there was a span of 7 bases. CDR3 sequence reads: CASSGRSSYNEQFF. The CDR3 DNA follows: TGTGCCAGCAGTGGCCGGAGCTCCTACAATGAGCAGTTCTTC.

The V and J genes are TRBV5-1 and TRBJ2-3; D might be TRBD1 (5 bases). V lost 4 bases and J 2 bases, leaving 14 bases between the germline ends. There are 15 residues in the CDR3. Germline CDR1 is SGHRS and CDR2 is YFSETQ. CDR3 DNA sequence: TGCGCCAGCAGCCAGGTAGGGGCCCTCACAGATACGCAGTATTTT. This codes for CASSQVGALTDTQYF.

The chain carries TRBV7-2 and TRBJ1-1, with 9 nucleotides matching TRBD1. V gave up 4 bases and J gave up 7 bases; unmatched junction bases: 10. Germline-derived CDR1 and CDR2 are SGHTA and FQGNSA. The CDR3 runs to 15 residues. As DNA, the CDR3 is TGTGCCAGCAGCTCCCCCGGGACAGGGTCTTTTGAAGCTTTCTTT. Amino acid sequence: CASSSPGTGSFEAFF. Based on the CDR3 plus reference TRBV7-2 and TRBJ1-1, the full variable domain is GAGVSQSPSNKVTEKGKDVELRCDPISGHTALYWYRQSLGQGLEFLIYFQGNSAPDKSGLPSDRFSAERTGGSVSTLTIQRTQQEDSAVYLCASSSPGTGSFEAFFGQGTRLTVV.

This clone came up a few times. The chain links TRBV5-4 to TRBJ2-1; D is unresolved. In germline, CDR1 is SGHNT, CDR2 YYREEE (reference sequence). CDR3 size: 13 residues. V lost 4 bases to trimming and J lost 5 bases, with 10 bases between them. The CDR3 nucleotides are TGTGCCAGCAGCCAGACAAATAACAATGAGCAGTTCTTC. This translates into CASSQTNNNEQFF.

V usage is TRBV10-3 and J usage is TRBJ1-2, with 7 bases identical to TRBD1. V lost 7 bases and J lost 6; bases outside the gene matches: 14. The CDR3 length is 15 residues. Germline V CDR1 and CDR2: ENHRY, SYGVKD. CDR3 loop: CAIKEPPGQSNGYTF. The CDR3 nucleotides are TGTGCCATCAAAGAACCGCCGGGACAGTCAAATGGCTACACCTTC.

The chain links TRBV19 to TRBJ2-7; 8 nucleotides align to TRBD2. Germline CDR1 LNHDA, CDR2 SQIVND (reference sequence). With V trimmed by 5 bases and J by 4 bases, 10 bases remained unmatched. CDR3 length: 15 residues. CDR3: CASSVGAGEIYEQYF. Written as DNA, the CDR3 is TGTGCCAGTAGTGTTGGAGCGGGGGAGATATACGAGCAGTACTTC. Drawing the rest from reference TRBV19 and TRBJ2-7, the complete variable domain is DGGITQSPKYLFRKEGQNVTLSCEQNLNHDAMYWYRQDPGQGLRLIYYSQIVNDFQKGDIAEGYSVSREKKESFPLTVTSAQKNPTAFYLCASSVGAGEIYEQYFGPGTRLTVT.

This clone was detected only a few times. V is TRBV6-5 and J is TRBJ1-3; TRBD1 agrees at 7 bases. Unmatched junction bases numbered 3, after V lost 2 bases and J lost 2 bases. The CDR3 sequence is 15 residues long. Per the germline V gene, CDR1 is MNHEY and CDR2 is SVGAGI. CDR3 bases: TGTGCCAGCAGTTACCTGGGACAGACTGGAAACACCATATATTTT. This sequence encodes CASSYLGQTGNTIYF.

The chain couples TRBV2 to TRBJ2-3; 9 bases match TRBD2. Germline assignment: CDR1 SNHLY and CDR2 FYNNEI. The CDR3 loop spans 16 amino acids. After removal of 6 bases from V and 4 bases from J, the junction contained 11 bases not matched to a gene. The chain's CDR3 is CASRSQAGGLADTQYF. In DNA, the CDR3 is TGTGCCAGCAGGAGCCAAGCGGGGGGTCTCGCAGATACGCAGTATTTT.

The rearrangement uses TRBV27 and TRBJ2-1; 10 bases are a match to TRBD2. V lost 0 bases to trimming and J lost 4 bases; unmatched junction nucleotides: 6. Looked up from germline, CDR1 is MNHEY and CDR2 is SMNVEV (reference sequence). This CDR3 contains 17 residues. CDR3 sequence: CASSLSASGGPYNEQFF. CDR3 nucleotide sequence: TGTGCCAGCAGTTTATCCGCTAGCGGGGGACCATACAATGAGCAGTTCTTC.

This chain joins TRBV5-4 and TRBJ2-1; D possibly matches TRBD1 or TRBD2 (5 bases each). The V end lost 3 bases, the J end lost 8 bases, and 12 bases lay between the germline ends. Looked up from germline, CDR1 is SGHNT and CDR2 is YYREEE (reference sequence). This CDR3 has 13 residues. In DNA, the CDR3 is TGTGCCAGCAGCTCGAGGGGCGGTGATGAGCAGTTCTTC. It translates to CASSSRGGDEQFF. Looking up the rest from reference TRBV5-4 and TRBJ2-1 gives the full variable domain: ETGVTQSPTHLIKTRGQQVTLRCSSQSGHNTVSWYQQALGQGPQFIFQYYREEENGRGNFPPRFSGLQFPNYSSELNVNALELDDSALYLCASSSRGGDEQFFGPGTRLTVL.

V and J are TRBV11-2 and TRBJ1-2, with D perhaps matching TRBD1 (5 bases). Trimming cost V 0 bases and J 5 bases, with 16 bases left between them. The CDR3 sequence is 16 residues long. The germline V gene encodes CDR1 SGHAT and CDR2 FQNNGV. CDR3 in amino acids: CASSLDPGVGKYGYTF. The CDR3 nucleotides are TGTGCCAGCAGCTTAGATCCGGGGGTTGGGAAGTATGGCTACACCTTC.